By sample fraction, the clone carrying this T cell receptor beta chain is medium-sized. The time point: sample taken at primary tumor resection. Whole RNA, which was extracted from tumor, nontumor lung tissue or frozen PBMC, was sequenced without any cell sorting. The entry originates in a study of spatial heterogeneity in lung cancer. Study details: Across the raw uncorrected reads, a unique TCR and UMI combination was observed, on average, more than ten times.

TCRdb called the 5' RACE reads again in MiXCR, with one record for every CDR3 protein. The sample records about 7,900 distinct CDR3 sequences, around 4.5% being singletons. Germline CDR1 and CDR2: MDHEN and SYDVKM. The CDR3 runs 14 residues. Trimming removed 5 bases from V and 7 bases from J; junction bases left unmatched: 7. The source material was PBMCs, sampled at surgery. The rearrangement uses TRBV28 and TRBJ2-4; 8 nucleotides line up with TRBD1. The sequence came from a male donor with early-stage non-small cell lung cancer. The CDR3 sequence: CASSRQGNRNIQYF. The DNA of the CDR3 is TGTGCCAGCAGTCGACAGGGGAATCGGAACATTCAGTACTTC.